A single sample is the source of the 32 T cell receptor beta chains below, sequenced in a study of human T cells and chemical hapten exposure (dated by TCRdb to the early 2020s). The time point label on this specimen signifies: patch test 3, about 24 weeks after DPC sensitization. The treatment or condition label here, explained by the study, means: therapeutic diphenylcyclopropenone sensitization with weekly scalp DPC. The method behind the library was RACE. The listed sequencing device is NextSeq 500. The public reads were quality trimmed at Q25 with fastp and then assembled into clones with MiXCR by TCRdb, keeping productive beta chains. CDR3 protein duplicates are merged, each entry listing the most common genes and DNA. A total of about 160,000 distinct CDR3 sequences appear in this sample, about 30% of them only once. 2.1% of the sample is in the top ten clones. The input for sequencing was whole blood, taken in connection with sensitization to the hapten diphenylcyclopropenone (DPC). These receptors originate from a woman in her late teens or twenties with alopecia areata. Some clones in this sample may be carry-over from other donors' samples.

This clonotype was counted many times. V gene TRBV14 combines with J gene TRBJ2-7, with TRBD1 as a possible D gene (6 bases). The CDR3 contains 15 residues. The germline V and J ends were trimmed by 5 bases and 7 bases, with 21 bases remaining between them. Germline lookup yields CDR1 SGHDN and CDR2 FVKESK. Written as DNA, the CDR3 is TGTGCCAGCAGCAGAAGGGGACACCTTCGTGATGAGCAGTACTTC. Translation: CASSRRGHLRDEQYF.

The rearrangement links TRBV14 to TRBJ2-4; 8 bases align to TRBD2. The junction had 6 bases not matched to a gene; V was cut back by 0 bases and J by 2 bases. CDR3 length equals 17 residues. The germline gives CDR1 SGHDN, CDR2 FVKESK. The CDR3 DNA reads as TGTGCCAGCAGCCAAGAGCGGCCTAGCGGGCCCAAAAACATTCAGTACTTC. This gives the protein CASSQERPSGPKNIQYF.

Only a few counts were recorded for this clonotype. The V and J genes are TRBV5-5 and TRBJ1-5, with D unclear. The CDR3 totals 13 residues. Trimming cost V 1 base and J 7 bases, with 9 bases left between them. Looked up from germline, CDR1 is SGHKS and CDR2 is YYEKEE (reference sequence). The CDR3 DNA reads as TGTGCCAGCAGCTTGTCTGCCGGGCAGCCCCAGCATTTT. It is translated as CASSLSAGQPQHF.

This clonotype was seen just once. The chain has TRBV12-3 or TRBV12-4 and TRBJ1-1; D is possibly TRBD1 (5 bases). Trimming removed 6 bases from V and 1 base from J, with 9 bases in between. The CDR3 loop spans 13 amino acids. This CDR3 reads CASRRQSNTEAFF. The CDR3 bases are TGTGCCAGCAGAAGACAGTCGAACACTGAAGCTTTCTTT.

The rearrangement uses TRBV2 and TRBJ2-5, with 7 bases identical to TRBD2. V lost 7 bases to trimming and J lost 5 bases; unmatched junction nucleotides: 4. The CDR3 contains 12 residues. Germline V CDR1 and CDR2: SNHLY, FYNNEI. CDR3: CASMGGSETQYF. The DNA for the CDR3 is TGTGCCAGCATGGGCGGGAGTGAGACCCAGTACTTC.

As DNA, the CDR3 is TGCGCCAGCAGCCAAGGGATTATAAGGGAGGGATACAATGAGCAGTTCTTC. Encoded protein: CASSQGIIREGYNEQFF. This chain links TRBV4-3 with TRBJ2-1, with 7 positions matching TRBD2. The germline CDR1 and CDR2 sequences are LGHNA and YSLEER. V shed 1 base, J shed 4 bases, and the junction held 10 bases outside the gene matches. The CDR3 covers 17 residues.

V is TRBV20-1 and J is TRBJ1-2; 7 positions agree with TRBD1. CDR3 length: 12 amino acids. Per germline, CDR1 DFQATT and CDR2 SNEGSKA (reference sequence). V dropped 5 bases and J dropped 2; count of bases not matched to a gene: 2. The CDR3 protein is CSAPQGNYGYTF. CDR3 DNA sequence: TGCAGTGCTCCACAGGGGAACTATGGCTACACCTTC.

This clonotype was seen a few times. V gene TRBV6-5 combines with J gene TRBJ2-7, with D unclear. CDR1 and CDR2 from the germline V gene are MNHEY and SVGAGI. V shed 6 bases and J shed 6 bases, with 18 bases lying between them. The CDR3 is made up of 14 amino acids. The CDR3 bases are TGTGCCAGCAGACCGATTTCTGAAAGTCTCGAGCAGTACTTC. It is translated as CASRPISESLEQYF.

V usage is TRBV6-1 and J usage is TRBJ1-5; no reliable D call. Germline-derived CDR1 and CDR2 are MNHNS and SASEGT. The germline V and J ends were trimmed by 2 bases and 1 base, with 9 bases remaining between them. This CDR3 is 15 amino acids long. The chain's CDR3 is CASSELLRSNQPQHF. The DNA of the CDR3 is TGTGCCAGCAGTGAACTGCTAAGGAGCAATCAGCCCCAGCATTTT.

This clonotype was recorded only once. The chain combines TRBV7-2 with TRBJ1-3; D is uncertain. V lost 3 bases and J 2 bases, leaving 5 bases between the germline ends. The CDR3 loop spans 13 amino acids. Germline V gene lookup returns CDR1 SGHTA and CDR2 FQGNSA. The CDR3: CASSLWTGNTIYF. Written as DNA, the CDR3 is TGTGCCAGCAGCTTGTGGACTGGAAACACCATATATTTT.

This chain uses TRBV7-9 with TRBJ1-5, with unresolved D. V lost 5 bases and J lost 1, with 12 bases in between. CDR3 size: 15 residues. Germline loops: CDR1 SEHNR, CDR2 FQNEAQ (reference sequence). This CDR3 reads CASSDGSLSNQPQHF. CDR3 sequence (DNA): TGTGCCAGCAGCGACGGATCGCTAAGCAATCAGCCCCAGCATTTT.

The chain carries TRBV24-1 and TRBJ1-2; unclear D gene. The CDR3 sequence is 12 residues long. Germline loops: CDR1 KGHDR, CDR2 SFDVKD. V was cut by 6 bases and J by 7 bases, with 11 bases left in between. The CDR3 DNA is TGTGCCACCAGTCTCGCTGTAGGTGGCTACACCTTC. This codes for CATSLAVGGYTF.

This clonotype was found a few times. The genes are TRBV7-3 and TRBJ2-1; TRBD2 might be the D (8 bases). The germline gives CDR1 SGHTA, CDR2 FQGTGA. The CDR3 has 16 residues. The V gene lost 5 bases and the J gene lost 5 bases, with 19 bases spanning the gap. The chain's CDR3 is CASSPQGGAGDNEQFF. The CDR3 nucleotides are TGTGCCAGCAGCCCCCAGGGGGGAGCGGGGGACAATGAGCAGTTCTTC.

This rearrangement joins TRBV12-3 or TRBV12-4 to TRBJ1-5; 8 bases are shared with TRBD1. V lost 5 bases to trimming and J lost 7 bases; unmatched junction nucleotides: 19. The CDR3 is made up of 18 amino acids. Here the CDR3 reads CASSPQDRGAGVRQPQHF. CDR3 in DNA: TGTGCCAGCAGTCCCCAAGACAGGGGAGCGGGTGTGCGACAGCCCCAGCATTTT.

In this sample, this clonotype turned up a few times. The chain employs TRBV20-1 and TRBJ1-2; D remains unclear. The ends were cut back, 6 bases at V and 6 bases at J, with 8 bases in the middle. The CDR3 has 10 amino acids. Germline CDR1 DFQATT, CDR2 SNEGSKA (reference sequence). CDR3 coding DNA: TGCAGTGCCCAACCGGATGGCTACACCTTC. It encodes CSAQPDGYTF.

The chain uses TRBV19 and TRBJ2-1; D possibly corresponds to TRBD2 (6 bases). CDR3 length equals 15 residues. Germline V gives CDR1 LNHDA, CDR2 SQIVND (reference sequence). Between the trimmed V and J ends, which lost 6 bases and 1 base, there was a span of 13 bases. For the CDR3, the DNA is TGTGCCAGTAGAGTGAACGGGGGATCCTACAATGAGCAGTTCTTC. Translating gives CASRVNGGSYNEQFF.

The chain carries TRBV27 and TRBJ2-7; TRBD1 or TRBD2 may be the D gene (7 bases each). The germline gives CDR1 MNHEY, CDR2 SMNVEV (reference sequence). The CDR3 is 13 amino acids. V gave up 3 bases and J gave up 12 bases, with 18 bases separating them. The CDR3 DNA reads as TGTGCCAGCAGTTTCAGGGGGGGGCAAACCCCGTACTTC. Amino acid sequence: CASSFRGGQTPYF.

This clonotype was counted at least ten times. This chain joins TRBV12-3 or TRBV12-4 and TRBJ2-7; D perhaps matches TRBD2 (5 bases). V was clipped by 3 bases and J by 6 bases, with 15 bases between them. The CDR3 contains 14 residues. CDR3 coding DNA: TGTGCCAGCAGTTTGAGCGGAGAGGGATCCGAGCAGTACTTC. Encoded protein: CASSLSGEGSEQYF.

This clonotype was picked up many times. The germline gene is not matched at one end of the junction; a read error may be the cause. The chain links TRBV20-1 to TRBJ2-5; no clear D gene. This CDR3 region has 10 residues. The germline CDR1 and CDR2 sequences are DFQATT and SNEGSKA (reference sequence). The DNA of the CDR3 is TGCAGTGCAGACCAGGAGACCCAGTACTTC. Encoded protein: CSADQETQYF.

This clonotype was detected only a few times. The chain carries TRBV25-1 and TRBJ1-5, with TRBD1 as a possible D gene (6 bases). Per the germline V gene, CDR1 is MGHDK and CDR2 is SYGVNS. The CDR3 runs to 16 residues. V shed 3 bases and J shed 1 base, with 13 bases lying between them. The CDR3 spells CASSERGGDSNQPQHF. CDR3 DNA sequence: TGTGCCAGCAGTGAGAGGGGGGGGGACAGCAATCAGCCCCAGCATTTT.

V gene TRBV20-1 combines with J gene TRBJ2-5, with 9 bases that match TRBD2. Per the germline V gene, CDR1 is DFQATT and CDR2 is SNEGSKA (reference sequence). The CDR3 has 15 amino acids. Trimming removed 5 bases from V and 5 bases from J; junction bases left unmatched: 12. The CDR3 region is CSAPGAAGGRETQYF. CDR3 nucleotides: TGCAGTGCTCCGGGGGCAGCGGGGGGTCGGGAGACCCAGTACTTC.

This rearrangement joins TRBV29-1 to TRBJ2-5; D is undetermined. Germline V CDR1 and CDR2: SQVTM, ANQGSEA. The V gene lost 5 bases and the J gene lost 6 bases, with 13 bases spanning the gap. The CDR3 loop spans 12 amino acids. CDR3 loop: CSVKLLGQTQYF. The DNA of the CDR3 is TGCAGCGTTAAGCTCCTGGGCCAGACCCAGTACTTC.

CDR3 loop: CASSESGGAAYNEQFF. The CDR3 region has the DNA TGCGCCAGCAGTGAGTCGGGGGGGGCCGCGTACAATGAGCAGTTCTTC. The chain uses TRBV10-2 and TRBJ2-1; a possible D gene is TRBD2 (7 bases). The CDR3 runs 16 residues. The V end lost 0 bases, the J end lost 4 bases, and 13 bases lay between the germline ends. CDR1 is WSHSY and CDR2 is SAAADI in the germline V gene.

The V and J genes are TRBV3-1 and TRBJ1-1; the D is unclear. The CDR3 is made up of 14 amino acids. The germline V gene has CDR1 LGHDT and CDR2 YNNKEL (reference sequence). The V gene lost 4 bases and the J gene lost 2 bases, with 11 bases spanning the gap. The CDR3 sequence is CASSPSARNTEAFF. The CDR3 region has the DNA TGTGCCAGCAGCCCCAGCGCAAGAAACACTGAAGCTTTCTTT.

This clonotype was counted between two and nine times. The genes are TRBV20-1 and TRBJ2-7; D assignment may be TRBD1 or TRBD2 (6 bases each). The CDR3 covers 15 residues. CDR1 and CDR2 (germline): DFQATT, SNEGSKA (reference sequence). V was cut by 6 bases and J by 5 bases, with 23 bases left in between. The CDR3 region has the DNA TGCAGTGCCCCCCCCACCCCCAGGGGCGGGAACGAGCAGTACTTC. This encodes CSAPPTPRGGNEQYF.

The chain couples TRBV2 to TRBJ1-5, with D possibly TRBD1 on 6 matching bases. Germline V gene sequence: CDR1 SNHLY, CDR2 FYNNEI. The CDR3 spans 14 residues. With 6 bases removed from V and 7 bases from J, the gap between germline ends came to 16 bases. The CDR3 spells CASSAGPQGQPQHF. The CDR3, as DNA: TGTGCCAGCAGCGCCGGGCCCCAGGGGCAGCCCCAGCATTTT.

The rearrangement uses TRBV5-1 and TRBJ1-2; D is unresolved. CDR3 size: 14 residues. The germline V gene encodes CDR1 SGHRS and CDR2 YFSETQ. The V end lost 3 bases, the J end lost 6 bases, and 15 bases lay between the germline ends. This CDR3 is CASSWASYEDGYTF. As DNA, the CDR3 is TGCGCCAGCAGCTGGGCCTCCTATGAAGATGGCTACACCTTC.

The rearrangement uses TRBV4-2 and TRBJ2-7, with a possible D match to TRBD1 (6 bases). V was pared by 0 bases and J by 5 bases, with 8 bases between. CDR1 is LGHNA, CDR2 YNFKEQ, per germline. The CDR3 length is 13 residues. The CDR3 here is CASSQDSGDEQYF. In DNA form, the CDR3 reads TGTGCCAGCAGCCAAGATTCAGGGGACGAGCAGTACTTC.

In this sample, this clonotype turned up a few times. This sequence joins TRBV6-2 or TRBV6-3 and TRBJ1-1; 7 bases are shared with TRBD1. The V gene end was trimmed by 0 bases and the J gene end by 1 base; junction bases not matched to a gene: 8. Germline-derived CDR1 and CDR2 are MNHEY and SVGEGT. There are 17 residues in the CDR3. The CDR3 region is CASSYSQQGLGNTEAFF. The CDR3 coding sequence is TGTGCCAGCAGTTACTCACAACAGGGGCTGGGGAACACTGAAGCTTTCTTT.

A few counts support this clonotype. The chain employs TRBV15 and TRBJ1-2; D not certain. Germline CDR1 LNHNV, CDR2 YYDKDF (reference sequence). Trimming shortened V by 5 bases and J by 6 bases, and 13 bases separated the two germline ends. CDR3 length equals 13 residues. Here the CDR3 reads CATSVGQNNGYTF. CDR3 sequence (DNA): TGTGCCACCAGCGTTGGCCAGAATAATGGCTACACCTTC.

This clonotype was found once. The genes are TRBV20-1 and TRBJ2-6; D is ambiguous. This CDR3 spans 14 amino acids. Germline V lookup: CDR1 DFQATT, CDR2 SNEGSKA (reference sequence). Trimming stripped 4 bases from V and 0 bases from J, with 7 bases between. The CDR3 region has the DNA TGCAGTGCTATGGGTGCCTCTGGGGCCAACGTCCTGACTTTC. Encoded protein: CSAMGASGANVLTF.

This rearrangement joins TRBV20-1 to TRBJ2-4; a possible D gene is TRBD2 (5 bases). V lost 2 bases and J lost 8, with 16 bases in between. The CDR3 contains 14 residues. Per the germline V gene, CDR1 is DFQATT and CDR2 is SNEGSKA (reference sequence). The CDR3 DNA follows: TGCAGTGCTAGAATCGTAGCTCTGAGGGACATTCAGTACTTC. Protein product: CSARIVALRDIQYF.